The clone carrying this T cell receptor beta chain was seen a single time. These data originate in a study of chemoradiotherapy in HPV16-positive cancers. This CDR3 has 14 residues. Trimming left V 1 base short and J 4 bases short, with 10 bases between. The germline CDR1 and CDR2 sequences are SEHNR and FQNEAQ (reference sequence). Some clones are missing from TCRdb's copy, which holds only in-frame ones; the method was immunoSEQ multiplex PCR. The sample records about 29,000 clones, about nine tenths being singletons. The sample here was blood, taken from a patient who underwent chemoradiotherapy. The genes are TRBV7-9 and TRBJ1-2; D is unresolved. This sequence was found in a human donor with HPV-associated anogenital cancer. This chain's CDR3 is CASSLDGFSYGYTF. CDR3 DNA sequence: TGTGCCAGCAGCTTAGACGGGTTCAGCTATGGCTACACCTTC.